What follows are 24 T cell receptor beta chains derived from one specimen sequenced in a study of human T cells and chemical hapten exposure. From the RACE reads, TCRdb called clonotypes with MiXCR, one entry per CDR3 protein. In the table there are about 190,000 distinct CDR3 sequences, approximately 24% of which are singletons. The time point was: patch test 3, about 24 weeks after DPC sensitization. Treatment: therapeutic diphenylcyclopropenone sensitization with weekly scalp DPC. This specimen was whole blood, taken in connection with sensitization to the hapten diphenylcyclopropenone (DPC). The receptors were sampled from a woman in her thirties or forties with alopecia areata. Some clones in this sample may be carry-over from other donors' samples.

This clonotype was seen a handful of times. The rearrangement links TRBV28 to TRBJ1-2; a weak D match, TRBD1 (5 bases). Germline-derived CDR1 and CDR2 are MDHEN and SYDVKM. The CDR3 contains 13 residues. V shed 2 bases and J shed 8 bases, with 12 bases lying between them. This CDR3 reads CASSLGGDVGYTF. The DNA of the CDR3 is TGTGCCAGCAGTTTAGGAGGGGACGTCGGCTACACCTTC.

This clonotype was detected a few times. This sequence joins TRBV28 and TRBJ2-7, with D perhaps TRBD2 (5 bases). Germline V gives CDR1 MDHEN, CDR2 SYDVKM. The CDR3 spans 14 residues. The V end lost 2 bases, the J end lost 0 bases, and 8 bases lay between the germline ends. CDR3 amino acids: CASSLPTSSYEQYF. The DNA of the CDR3 is TGTGCCAGCAGTTTACCTACTAGCTCCTACGAGCAGTACTTC.

This chain's CDR3 is CAISAVGALNTGELFF. CDR3 nucleotide sequence: TGTGCCATCAGTGCGGTCGGGGCCCTGAACACCGGGGAGCTGTTTTTT. This chain connects TRBV10-3 to TRBJ2-2; perhaps D is TRBD1 or TRBD2 (5 bases each). The CDR3 covers 16 residues. CDR1 and CDR2 from the germline V gene are ENHRY and SYGVKD. Trimming shortened V by 4 bases and J by 1 base, and 13 bases separated the two germline ends.

This clonotype was detected only once. The chain couples TRBV5-6 to TRBJ1-2, with TRBD1 identical over 8 bases. The ends lost 2 bases at V and 4 bases at J; junction bases unmatched: 4. CDR1 and CDR2 from the germline V gene are SGHDT and YYEEEE. The CDR3 spans 14 residues. The CDR3 here is CASSLSGGSYGYTF. DNA of the CDR3: TGTGCCAGCAGCTTATCAGGGGGCAGCTATGGCTACACCTTC.

In its sample, this clonotype was seen a few times. The chain couples TRBV7-2 to TRBJ2-1, with 8 positions matching TRBD1. The CDR3 has 13 amino acids. V lost 8 bases, J lost 4 bases, and 4 bases stayed unmatched. Germline-derived CDR1 and CDR2 are SGHTA and FQGNSA. The CDR3 DNA is TGTGCCAGCGGGCAGGGGGCGTACAATGAGCAGTTCTTC. Its translation: CASGQGAYNEQFF.

Ten or more counts support this clonotype. This chain uses TRBV6-6 with TRBJ2-1; possibly TRBD1 for D (6 bases). V was cut by 5 bases and J by 5 bases, with 10 bases left in between. The CDR3 covers 13 residues. Germline V lookup: CDR1 MNHNY, CDR2 SVGAGI (reference sequence). CDR3 in amino acids: CASSHRENNEQFF. The CDR3 nucleotides are TGTGCCAGCAGTCACAGGGAAAACAATGAGCAGTTCTTC.

This clonotype was picked up a small number of times. This chain joins TRBV7-3 and TRBJ2-1; D remains ambiguous. CDR1 and CDR2 (germline): SGHTA, FQGTGA. This CDR3 contains 14 residues. Trimming stripped 5 bases from V and 8 bases from J, with 16 bases between. The CDR3 reads CASSPLEGKHEQFF. The CDR3, as DNA: TGTGCCAGCAGCCCCCTGGAAGGGAAGCATGAGCAGTTCTTC.

This chain uses TRBV6-5 with TRBJ2-3; TRBD2 aligns across 7 bases. The ends lost 7 bases at V and 3 bases at J; junction bases unmatched: 7. The germline gives CDR1 MNHEY, CDR2 SVGAGI. The CDR3 totals 14 residues. In nucleotides, the CDR3 is TGTGCCAGCACCTCTAGCGGAGGGACAGATACGCAGTATTTT. Translation gives CASTSSGGTDTQYF.

This clonotype was detected a few times. The chain recombines TRBV20-1 with TRBJ1-5, with a possible D match to TRBD1 (5 bases). This CDR3 is 14 amino acids long. The germline CDR1 and CDR2 sequences are DFQATT and SNEGSKA (reference sequence). The V end lost 2 bases, the J end lost 6 bases, and 14 bases lay between the germline ends. The CDR3 sequence: CSARRQGPGQPQHF. The CDR3 DNA is TGCAGTGCTAGACGGCAGGGCCCCGGTCAGCCCCAGCATTTT.

This clonotype was counted only a few times. The rearrangement links TRBV29-1 to TRBJ1-2, with D perhaps TRBD1 (6 bases). V shed 3 bases and J shed 8 bases, with 19 bases lying between them. Germline V lookup: CDR1 SQVTM, CDR2 ANQGSEA. This CDR3 contains 14 residues. As DNA, the CDR3 is TGCAGCGTTGATCCGGGACATGGGGTTTCGGGCTACACCTTC. Encoded protein: CSVDPGHGVSGYTF.

This clonotype was seen a handful of times. The V call is TRBV27, the J call TRBJ1-2; D gene uncertain. Germline lookup yields CDR1 MNHEY and CDR2 SMNVEV (reference sequence). The CDR3 length is 12 residues. V lost 6 bases, J lost 8 bases, and 13 bases lay in between. CDR3 region: CASSPQSGGYTF. The CDR3 DNA reads TGTGCCAGCAGCCCGCAGAGCGGCGGCTACACCTTC.

The rearrangement links TRBV20-1 to TRBJ1-5; 8 bases are a match to TRBD1. V lost 6 bases, J lost 2 bases, and 6 bases stayed unmatched. In germline, CDR1 is DFQATT, CDR2 SNEGSKA (reference sequence). CDR3 size: 14 residues. The CDR3 region is CSATGGRGNQPQHF. CDR3 sequence (DNA): TGCAGTGCCACAGGGGGAAGAGGCAATCAGCCCCAGCATTTT.

The CDR3 DNA reads as TGCAGCGTTTCCCTGGGGGCACAAGGCTATGGCTACACCTTC. Translation gives CSVSLGAQGYGYTF. V gene TRBV29-1 combines with J gene TRBJ1-2, with D possibly matching TRBD1 (6 bases). V was pared by 5 bases and J by 4 bases, with 17 bases between. Germline V CDR1 and CDR2: SQVTM, ANQGSEA. The CDR3 consists of 14 residues.

This clonotype was observed a single time. The chain combines TRBV5-1 with TRBJ1-1, with TRBD1 matching 7 bases. Trimming at V came to 0 bases and at J to 8 bases, leaving 10 bases not matched to a gene. Germline V lookup: CDR1 SGHRS, CDR2 YFSETQ. The CDR3 has 15 residues. CDR3 in amino acids: CASSLAEGQHLEAFF. The CDR3 region has the DNA TGCGCCAGCAGCTTGGCAGAGGGACAGCACCTCGAAGCTTTCTTT.

V gene TRBV6-2 or TRBV6-3 combines with J gene TRBJ2-4, with D possibly called TRBD1 or TRBD2 (5 bases each). The V gene lost 7 bases and the J gene lost 8 bases, with 12 bases spanning the gap. The CDR3 consists of 12 residues. CDR1 is MNHEY and CDR2 is SVGEGT in the germline V gene. For the CDR3, the DNA is TGTGCCAGCATGAGTGGGACGGACATTCAGTACTTC. Translating it yields CASMSGTDIQYF.

The chain is built from TRBV5-1 and TRBJ2-3; no definite D call. The V end was cut by 0 bases, the J end by 2 bases, with 7 bases between. The CDR3 sequence is 14 residues long. Germline assignment: CDR1 SGHRS and CDR2 YFSETQ. CDR3 sequence (DNA): TGCGCCAGCAGCTTGGAGGACCCCACAGATACGCAGTATTTT. Its translation is CASSLEDPTDTQYF.

This clonotype was picked up a small number of times. The rearrangement uses TRBV30 and TRBJ1-1; D may be TRBD1 (5 bases). Germline loops: CDR1 GTSNPN, CDR2 SVGIG (reference sequence). Trimming stripped 2 bases from V and 2 bases from J, with 9 bases between. This CDR3 has 13 amino acids. This CDR3 reads CAWSRGLNTEAFF. The DNA of the CDR3 is TGTGCCTGGAGTCGGGGGTTAAACACTGAAGCTTTCTTT. The variable domain in full, completed from reference TRBV30 and TRBJ1-1, reads SQTIHQWPATLVQPVGSPLSLECTVEGTSNPNLYWYRQAAGRGLQLLFYSVGIGQISSEVPQNLSASRPQDRQFILSSKKLLLSDSGFYLCAWSRGLNTEAFFGQGTRLTVV.

This clonotype has only a few counts. The genes are TRBV20-1 and TRBJ1-2, with 10 bases aligning to TRBD1. V gave up 5 bases and J gave up 5 bases; unmatched junction bases: 5. The CDR3 is made up of 13 amino acids. Germline CDR1 DFQATT, CDR2 SNEGSKA (reference sequence). CDR3 region: CSAPGQGTYGYTF. CDR3 nucleotides: TGCAGTGCTCCGGGACAGGGGACGTATGGCTACACCTTC.

The V and J genes are TRBV5-1 and TRBJ2-1; D unclear. With 3 bases removed from V and 8 bases from J, the gap between germline ends came to 6 bases. This CDR3 is 11 amino acids long. Looked up from germline, CDR1 is SGHRS and CDR2 is YFSETQ. The CDR3 is CASSYDHEQFF. The CDR3 DNA follows: TGCGCCAGCAGCTACGATCATGAGCAGTTCTTC.

In this sample, this clonotype turned up a few times. This chain joins TRBV29-1 and TRBJ2-5, with D unclear. The CDR3 runs to 13 residues. Germline-derived CDR1 and CDR2 are SQVTM and ANQGSEA. Trimming removed 2 bases from V and 1 base from J, with 8 bases in between. The CDR3 sequence is CSVERQTQETQYF. In DNA form, the CDR3 reads TGCAGCGTTGAAAGGCAAACCCAAGAGACCCAGTACTTC.

The V and J genes are TRBV27 and TRBJ2-7; a possible D gene is TRBD2 (6 bases). The CDR3 is 14 amino acids. Germline CDR1 reads MNHEY; CDR2 reads SMNVEV (reference sequence). V lost 11 bases to trimming and J lost 2 bases, with 19 bases between them. The chain's CDR3 is CAAEAGLLAYEQYF. CDR3 nucleotides: TGTGCCGCCGAAGCCGGACTACTCGCCTACGAGCAGTACTTC.

The chain recombines TRBV3-1 with TRBJ2-5, with 8 bases aligning to TRBD2. Trimming cost V 1 base and J 3 bases; bases outside gene matches: 4. This CDR3 spans 15 amino acids. CDR1 LGHDT and CDR2 YNNKEL come from the germline V gene (reference sequence). The CDR3 sequence is CASSQAGLGKETQYF. CDR3 nucleotide sequence: TGTGCCAGCAGCCAAGCGGGACTAGGGAAAGAGACCCAGTACTTC.

The chain couples TRBV6-5 to TRBJ1-6; weak D call: TRBD1 (5 bases). Trimming left V 5 bases short and J 6 bases short, with 14 bases between. The V gene's germline CDR1 is MNHEY and CDR2 SVGAGI. CDR3 length: 15 amino acids. CDR3 bases: TGTGCCAGCAGTCCAACGGGACTGAGTAATTCACCCCTCCACTTT. Protein sequence: CASSPTGLSNSPLHF.

This clonotype was counted a few times. The chain recombines TRBV19 with TRBJ1-5, with TRBD1 matching over 11 bases. Germline V gene sequence: CDR1 LNHDA, CDR2 SQIVND (reference sequence). The length of the CDR3 is 17 residues. The trim removed 5 bases at V and 1 base at J, leaving 7 bases unmatched. The CDR3 DNA sequence: TGTGCCAGTAGTGTGGGACAGGGGGGAGCCAGCAATCAGCCCCAGCATTTT. This gives the protein CASSVGQGGASNQPQHF.